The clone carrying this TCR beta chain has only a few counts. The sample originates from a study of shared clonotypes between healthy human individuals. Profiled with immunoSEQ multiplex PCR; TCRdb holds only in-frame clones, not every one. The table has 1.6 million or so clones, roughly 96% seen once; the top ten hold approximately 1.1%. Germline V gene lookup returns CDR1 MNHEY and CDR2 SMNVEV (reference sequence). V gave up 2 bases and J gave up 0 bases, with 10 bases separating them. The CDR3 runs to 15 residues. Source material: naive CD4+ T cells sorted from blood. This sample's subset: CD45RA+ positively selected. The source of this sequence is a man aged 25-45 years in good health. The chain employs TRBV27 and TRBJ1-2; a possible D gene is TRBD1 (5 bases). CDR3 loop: CASSLSSGANYGYTF. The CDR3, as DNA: TGTGCCAGCAGTTTAAGCTCGGGGGCTAACTATGGCTACACCTTC.